Ten or more counts support the clone carrying this T cell receptor beta chain. No antigen is known for it. All donors comprised healthy Caucasians. TCRdb processed the 5' RACE reads anew with MiXCR; each CDR3 protein has one entry. The profile shows 150,000 or so distinct CDR3 sequences, around 3.5% of them singletons. This sample is drawn from a study of identical twins. Regarding the study as a whole: A partial confounding effect on zero-insertion analyses could come from invariant MAIT and iNKT cells.

The sequenced sample consisted of memory T cells sorted from blood. This clonotype originated in a man aged 18 to 29 in good health.

The CDR3 is CASSPYSPLHF. The DNA for the CDR3 is TGTGCCAGCAGTCCCTATTCACCCCTCCACTTT. V is TRBV2 and J is TRBJ1-6; no clear D gene. V was shortened by 5 bases and J by 8 bases, with 4 bases between the two germline ends. The CDR3 covers 11 residues. Germline CDR1 and CDR2: SNHLY and FYNNEI. Drawing the rest from reference TRBV2 and TRBJ1-6, the complete variable domain is EPEVTQTPSHQVTQMGQEVILRCVPISNHLYFYWYRQILGQKVEFLVSFYNNEISEKSEIFDDQFSVERPDGSNFTLKIRSTKLEDSAMYFCASSPYSPLHFGNGTRLTVT.